These T cell receptor beta chains were read from a single sample in a study of CD8 T cells in ankylosing spondylitis. TCRdb reprocessed the 5' RACE reads with MiXCR, giving one entry per CDR3 protein. Of 340,000 or so distinct CDR3 sequences in the sample, over 12% were seen once. The sample consisted of blood, either unsorted or a sorted T cell fraction (not recorded which). The receptors derive from a male donor with ankylosing spondylitis or in good health (not recorded which). Both conserved end residues are part of each CDR3. D genes are given only for firm matches. Clone size is shown for a subset of rows, as once, few, many or a class of expanded clone.

TRBJ2-5,TRBD2,TRBV30,NA,TGTGCCTGGAGTCGGGGGGTCGGGGGGCAAGAGACCCAGTACTTC,CAWSRGVGGQETQYF
TRBJ2-7,TRBD2,TRBV3-1,NA,TGTGCCAGCAGCCTTCTGAGCGGGGGCATGGACGAGCAGTACTTC,CASSLLSGGMDEQYF
TRBJ2-2,TRBD2,TRBV9,few,TGTGCCAGCAGCGTACTGGCTAGCGGGAACACCGGGGAGCTGTTTTTT,CASSVLASGNTGELFF
TRBJ2-7,TRBD1,TRBV12-3/TRBV12-4,few,TGTGCCAGCAGTGCGACAGGGGAACTTTACGAGCAGTACTTC,CASSATGELYEQYF
TRBJ2-3,NA,TRBV6-5,NA,TGTGCCAGCAGTTACTCGCTAGCCCAGGGGCCAGATACGCAGTATTTT,CASSYSLAQGPDTQYF
TRBJ1-2,NA,TRBV10-3,NA,TGTGCCATCAGAGATCAGACCCGCGGGATGGAAGGCTACACCTTC,CAIRDQTRGMEGYTF
TRBJ2-3,TRBD2,TRBV20-1,NA,TGCAGTGCTAGAGAACTAGCGCGAGATACGCAGTATTTT,CSARELARDTQYF
TRBJ1-3,NA,TRBV20-1,few,TGCAGTGCAACCCTCGACGGCGGAAACACCATATATTTT,CSATLDGGNTIYF
TRBJ2-1,NA,TRBV5-1,few,TGCGCCAGCAGCTATGGGGCAGGACAGTTCTTC,CASSYGAGQFF
TRBJ1-1,TRBD1,TRBV20-1,NA,TGCAGCCTCGAAGGAAGGGGGCGGAGGGATGAAGCTTTCTTT,CSLEGRGRRDEAFF
TRBJ1-6,NA,TRBV12-3/TRBV12-4,many,TGTGCCAGCAGCTCCCGGGGCCTCAATTCACCCCTCCACTTT,CASSSRGLNSPLHF
TRBJ1-1,NA,TRBV20-1,few,TGCAGTGCTCTCGAGGGCAGGGTCACTGAAGCTTTCTTT,CSALEGRVTEAFF
TRBJ1-6,NA,TRBV5-1,NA,TGCGCCAGCAGCTTGCGCGGACGCGAGGTTTCACCCCTCCACTTT,CASSLRGREVSPLHF
TRBJ2-3,NA,TRBV6-5,many,TGTGCCAGCAGTTACTCGATACTCACAGATACGCAGTATTTT,CASSYSILTDTQYF
TRBJ1-1,TRBD1,TRBV5-6,NA,TGTGCCAGCAGCTCAAAATTCACAGGGGGGGAAACTGAAGCTTTCTTT,CASSSKFTGGETEAFF
TRBJ2-7,NA,TRBV7-9,NA,TGTGCCAGCAGCTTAGTGGGTCTGACCTACGAGCAGTACTTC,CASSLVGLTYEQYF
TRBJ2-4,NA,TRBV12-3/TRBV12-4,many,TGTGCCAGCAGTTTAGTTTATGCGGCCGCCTCAATGGGCATTCAGTACTTC,CASSLVYAAASMGIQYF
TRBJ2-7,NA,TRBV5-1,once,TGCGCCAGCAGCTTGGACGGTCGGCCCTACGAGCAGTACTTC,CASSLDGRPYEQYF
TRBJ2-2,NA,TRBV5-1,many,TGCGCCAGCAGCTTGGAAGGACAGTCGAACACCGGGGAGCTGTTTTTT,CASSLEGQSNTGELFF
TRBJ2-7,NA,TRBV5-1,few,TGCGCCAGCAGCTGGGGCCCGGACAGCTCCTACGAGCAGTACTTC,CASSWGPDSSYEQYF
TRBJ2-1,TRBD2,TRBV4-1,NA,TGCGCCAGCAGCCAAGAAAAAGCGGGGGGGTACGGTGAGCAGTTCTTC,CASSQEKAGGYGEQFF
TRBJ2-5,TRBD2,TRBV12-3/TRBV12-4,NA,TGTGCCAGCAGTGAGACTAGCGTTCAAGAGACCCAGTACTTC,CASSETSVQETQYF
TRBJ2-1,TRBD1,TRBV5-1,NA,TGCGCCAGCAGTTTAGGGACAGGGGGCGATGAGCAGTTCTTC,CASSLGTGGDEQFF
TRBJ2-1,NA,TRBV3-1,NA,TGTGCCAGCAGCCCGAGCCCCTACAATGAGCAGTTCTTC,CASSPSPYNEQFF
TRBJ2-1,NA,TRBV5-1,NA,TGCGCCAGCAGCTTGAGAGGGGCCCCTTCTTCCAATGAGCAGTTCTTC,CASSLRGAPSSNEQFF
TRBJ2-7,NA,TRBV4-1,NA,TGCGCCAGCAGCCAAAAGCCTGACACCCTAGGGTCCTACGAGCAGTACTTC,CASSQKPDTLGSYEQYF
TRBJ1-2,NA,TRBV5-6,few,TGTGCCAGCAGCTCGCCGTCACAGGCCGCCGTTATAAACTATGGCTACACCTTC,CASSSPSQAAVINYGYTF
TRBJ2-3,TRBD2,TRBV12-3/TRBV12-4,NA,TGTGCCAGCAGTTTAGCTAGCGGGGCCCGTGCAGATACGCAGTATTTT,CASSLASGARADTQYF
TRBJ2-7,NA,TRBV15,few,TGTGCCACCAGCAGAGATAGGGCAGAGACCTACGAGCAGTACTTC,CATSRDRAETYEQYF
TRBJ2-7,NA,TRBV7-9,many,TGTGCCAGCAGCTTAATTCCCCACTACGAGCAGTACTTC,CASSLIPHYEQYF
TRBJ2-7,TRBD1,TRBV12-3/TRBV12-4,few,TGTGCCAGCAACGAGGGGGCATCTCGAGAGCAGTACTTC,CASNEGASREQYF
TRBJ2-3,TRBD1,TRBV12-3/TRBV12-4,many,TGTGCCAGCAGTCCCAGGGGGCAGAGAACAGATACGCAGTATTTT,CASSPRGQRTDTQYF
TRBJ2-7,NA,TRBV3-1,many,TGTGCCAGCAGCCAAGATCTTAGAGGTCCGGGGCAGTACTTC,CASSQDLRGPGQYF
TRBJ2-7,NA,TRBV25-1,NA,TGTGCCAGCAGTGACGGCGGCAGGGGAAGATACGAGCAGTACTTC,CASSDGGRGRYEQYF
TRBJ1-5,NA,TRBV21-1,NA,TGTGCCAGCAGTTACTTCCGGGACAGCAATCAGCCCCAGCATTTT,CASSYFRDSNQPQHF
TRBJ2-2,NA,TRBV29-1,few,TGCAGCGGCTTCGAGGCCGGGGAGCTGTTTTTT,CSGFEAGELFF
TRBJ2-7,NA,TRBV6-6,NA,TGTGCCAGCAGTCGGGACGAGTCCTACGAGCAGTACTTC,CASSRDESYEQYF
TRBJ2-5,NA,TRBV27,few,TGTGCCAGCAGTCTCACAGGGTTGGACCAAGAGACCCAGTACTTC,CASSLTGLDQETQYF
TRBJ2-2,NA,TRBV6-1,many,TGTGCCAGCAGTCAGAAACGCACCGGGGAGCTGTTTTTT,CASSQKRTGELFF
TRBJ1-1,NA,TRBV5-1,NA,TGCGCCAGCAGACCCGGGACCTCGAACACTGAAGCTTTCTTT,CASRPGTSNTEAFF
TRBJ2-3,TRBD2,TRBV20-1,NA,TGCAGTGCTAAAGCTAGCGGGGGCACAGATACGCAGTATTTT,CSAKASGGTDTQYF
TRBJ2-1,TRBD2,TRBV2,NA,TGTGCCAGCAATCTTGCGGGGGTGGATGAGCAGTTCTTC,CASNLAGVDEQFF
TRBJ1-1,NA,TRBV9,NA,TGTGCCAGCAGCCCCGCGGGGGGGGCTACTGAAGCTTTCTTT,CASSPAGGATEAFF
TRBJ2-7,NA,TRBV2,NA,TGTGCCAGCGAGTCGCGGTTTACCTACGAGCAGTACTTC,CASESRFTYEQYF
TRBJ1-1,NA,TRBV30,few,TGTGCCTGGAGACAGGGCTTGAACACTGAAGCTTTCTTT,CAWRQGLNTEAFF
TRBJ2-3,NA,TRBV2,NA,TGTGCCAGCAGTGAAAAGGGGTCAGCCCGTCTGGATACGCAGTATTTT,CASSEKGSARLDTQYF
TRBJ2-2,NA,TRBV4-2,NA,TGTGCCAGCAGCCAAGATCTCCAGCCCGGGGAGCTGTTTTTT,CASSQDLQPGELFF
TRBJ2-7,TRBD1,TRBV29-1,NA,TGCAGCGTTGTCGGACAGGGGAGCTCCTACGAGCAGTACTTC,CSVVGQGSSYEQYF
TRBJ2-1,NA,TRBV29-1,few,TGCAGCGTTGAAGGACGGAGGAGCTCCTACAATGAGCAGTTCTTC,CSVEGRRSSYNEQFF
TRBJ2-1,NA,TRBV9,NA,TGTGCCAGCGTTTCCCGGCAGCGAATTTTGAATGAGCAGTTCTTC,CASVSRQRILNEQFF
TRBJ2-7,TRBD2,TRBV7-9,few,TGTGCCAGCAGCTTAGGTAGCGGGAGGAGCAACGAGCAGTACTTC,CASSLGSGRSNEQYF
TRBJ2-4,NA,TRBV4-1,NA,TGCGCCAGCAGCCAAGACATTAGCAGGATCCGAAACATTCAGTACTTC,CASSQDISRIRNIQYF
TRBJ2-1,NA,TRBV5-1,NA,TGCGCCAGCAGCGTCTACAGGGACCCCTACAATGAGCAGTTCTTC,CASSVYRDPYNEQFF
TRBJ2-7,NA,TRBV7-8,NA,TGTGCCAGCAGCTTAGTTCCGTTAGCCTACGAGCAGTACTTC,CASSLVPLAYEQYF
TRBJ2-1,NA,TRBV2,few,TGTGCCAGGGGACAAGAAGAGCAGTTCTTC,CARGQEEQFF
TRBJ1-2,TRBD1,TRBV29-1,few,TGCAGCGTGGGACAGGAGATTTTTGGCTACACCTTC,CSVGQEIFGYTF
TRBJ2-1,TRBD2,TRBV5-1,NA,TGCGCCAGCAGCTTGGAGCGTGTAGCGGGGGGGGAGCAGTTCTTC,CASSLERVAGGEQFF